What follows is one TCR beta chain and its context. This entry is derived from a study of blood T cell repertoires in COVID-19. Study details: Sites across the United States, Italy and Spain contributed samples from acute and convalescent COVID-19. Nucleic acid was either cDNA or gDNA, and it came from T cells, B-cell-depleted T cells, or PBMCs.

Per the original methods: Nucleated cell counts were estimated from reference gene primer amplification. Data came from immunoSEQ multiplex PCR; TCRdb stores just in-frame clones and leaves some out. The DNA gave D and trimming, while V, J and clone size come from that table. The data show under 450,000 clones, approximately 89% seen once. This CDR3 is 12 amino acids long. Trimming removed 1 base at V and 7 bases at J, with 5 bases between. Germline V gives CDR1 SGHTA, CDR2 FQGTGA. Those enrolled in Seattle joined during active infection and were followed longitudinally afterward. The TCR sequence derives from a woman in her 40s with COVID-19, enrolled during active disease. This chain uses TRBV7-3 with TRBJ2-1; D uncertain. Sequenced material: peripheral blood. CDR3 nucleotides: TGTGCCAGCAGCTTAAAGCCGAATGAGCAGTTCTTC. Protein: CASSLKPNEQFF.